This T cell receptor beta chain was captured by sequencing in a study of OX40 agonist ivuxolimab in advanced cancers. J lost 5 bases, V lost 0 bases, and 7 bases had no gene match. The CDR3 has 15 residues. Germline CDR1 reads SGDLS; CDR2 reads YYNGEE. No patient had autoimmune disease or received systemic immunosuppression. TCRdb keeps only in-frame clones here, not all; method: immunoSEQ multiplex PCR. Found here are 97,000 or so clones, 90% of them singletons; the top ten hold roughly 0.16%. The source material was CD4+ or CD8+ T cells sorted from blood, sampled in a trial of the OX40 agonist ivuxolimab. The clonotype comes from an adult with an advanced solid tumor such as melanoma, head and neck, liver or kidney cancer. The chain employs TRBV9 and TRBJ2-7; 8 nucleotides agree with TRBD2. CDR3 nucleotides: TGTGCCAGCAGCGTAGGGCTAGCGGGCTTCCACGAGCAGTACTTC. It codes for CASSVGLAGFHEQYF.